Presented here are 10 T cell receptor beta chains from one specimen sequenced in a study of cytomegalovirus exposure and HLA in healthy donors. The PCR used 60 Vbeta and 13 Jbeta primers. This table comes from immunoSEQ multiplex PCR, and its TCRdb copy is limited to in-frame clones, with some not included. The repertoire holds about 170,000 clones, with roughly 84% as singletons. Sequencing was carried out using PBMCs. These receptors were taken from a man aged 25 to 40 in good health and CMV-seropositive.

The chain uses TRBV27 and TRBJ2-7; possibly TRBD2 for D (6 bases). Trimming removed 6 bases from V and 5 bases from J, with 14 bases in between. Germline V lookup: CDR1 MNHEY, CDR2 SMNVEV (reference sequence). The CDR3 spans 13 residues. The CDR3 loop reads CASRDSGTDEQYF. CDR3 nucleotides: TGTGCCAGCAGGGATAGCGGAACTGACGAGCAGTACTTC.

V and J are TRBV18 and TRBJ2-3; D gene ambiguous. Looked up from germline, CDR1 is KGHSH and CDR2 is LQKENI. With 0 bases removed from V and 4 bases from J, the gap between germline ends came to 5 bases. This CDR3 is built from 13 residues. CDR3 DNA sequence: TGTGCCAGCTCACCACCGTCGTCAGATACGCAGTATTTT. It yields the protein CASSPPSSDTQYF. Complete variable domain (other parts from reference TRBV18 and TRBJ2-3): NAGVMQNPRHLVRRRGQEARLRCSPMKGHSHVYWYRQLPEEGLKFMVYLQKENIIDESGMPKERFSAEFPKEGPSILRIQQVVRGDSAAYFCASSPPSSDTQYFGPGTRLTVL.

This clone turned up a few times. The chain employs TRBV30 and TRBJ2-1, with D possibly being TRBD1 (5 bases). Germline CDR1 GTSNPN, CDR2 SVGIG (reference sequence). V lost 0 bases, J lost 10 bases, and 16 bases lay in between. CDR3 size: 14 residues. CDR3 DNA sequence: TGTGCCTGGAGTGTCGAAGGGGATCAATGGGAGCAGTTCTTC. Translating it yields CAWSVEGDQWEQFF.

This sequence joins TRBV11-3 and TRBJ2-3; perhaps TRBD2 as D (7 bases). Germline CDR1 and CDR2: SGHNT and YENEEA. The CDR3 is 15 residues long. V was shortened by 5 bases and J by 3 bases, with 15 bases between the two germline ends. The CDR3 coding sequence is TGTGCCAGCAGCCGGAGGGGGGGGAGGACAGATACGCAGTATTTT. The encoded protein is CASSRRGGRTDTQYF.

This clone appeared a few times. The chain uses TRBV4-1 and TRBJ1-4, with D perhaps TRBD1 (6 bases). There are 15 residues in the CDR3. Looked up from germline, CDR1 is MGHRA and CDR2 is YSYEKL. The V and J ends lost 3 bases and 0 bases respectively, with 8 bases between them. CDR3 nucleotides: TGCGCCAGCAGCCACCCAGGGGCAACTAATGAAAAACTGTTTTTT. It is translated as CASSHPGATNEKLFF.

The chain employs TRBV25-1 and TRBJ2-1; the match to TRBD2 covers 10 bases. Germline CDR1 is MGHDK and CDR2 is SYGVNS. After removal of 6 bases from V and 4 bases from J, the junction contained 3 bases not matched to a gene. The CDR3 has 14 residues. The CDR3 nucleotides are TGTGCCAGCAGGGGACTAGCGCCTTACAATGAGCAGTTCTTC. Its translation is CASRGLAPYNEQFF. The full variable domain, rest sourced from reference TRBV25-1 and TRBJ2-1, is EADIYQTPRYLVIGTGKKITLECSQTMGHDKMYWYQQDPGMELHLIHYSYGVNSTEKGDLSSESTVSRIRTEHFPLTLESARPSHTSQYLCASRGLAPYNEQFFGPGTRLTVL.

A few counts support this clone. In nucleotides, the CDR3 is TGTGCCAGCAACGGACTAGCGGGGAGAGAGACCCAGTACTTC. Its translation is CASNGLAGRETQYF. The chain recombines TRBV2 with TRBJ2-5; 12 positions match TRBD2. V was clipped by 7 bases and J by 4 bases; unmatched bases: 4. The germline gives CDR1 SNHLY, CDR2 FYNNEI. This CDR3 is built from 14 residues.

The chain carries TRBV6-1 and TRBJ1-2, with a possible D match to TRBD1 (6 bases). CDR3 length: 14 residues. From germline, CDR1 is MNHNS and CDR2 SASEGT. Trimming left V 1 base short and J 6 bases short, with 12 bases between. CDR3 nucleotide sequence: TGTGCCAGCAGTGAAGGCAACAGGGTGGATGGCTACACCTTC. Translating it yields CASSEGNRVDGYTF.

DNA of the CDR3: TGTGCCAGCAGCCCCGGGACAGGGGTGGGTCATAATGAAAAACTGTTTTTT. Amino acids: CASSPGTGVGHNEKLFF. This sequence joins TRBV5-4 and TRBJ1-4, with 10 bases fitting TRBD1. CDR1 is SGHNT and CDR2 is YYREEE in the germline V gene (reference sequence). The junction had 10 bases not matched to a gene; V was cut back by 4 bases and J by 4 bases. The CDR3 has 17 residues.

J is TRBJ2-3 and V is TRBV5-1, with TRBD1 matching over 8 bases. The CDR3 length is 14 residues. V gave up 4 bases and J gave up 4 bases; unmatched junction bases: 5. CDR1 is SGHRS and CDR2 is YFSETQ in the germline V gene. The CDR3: CASSTQGGADTQYF. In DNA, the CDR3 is TGCGCCAGCAGCACACAGGGGGGCGCAGATACGCAGTATTTT.